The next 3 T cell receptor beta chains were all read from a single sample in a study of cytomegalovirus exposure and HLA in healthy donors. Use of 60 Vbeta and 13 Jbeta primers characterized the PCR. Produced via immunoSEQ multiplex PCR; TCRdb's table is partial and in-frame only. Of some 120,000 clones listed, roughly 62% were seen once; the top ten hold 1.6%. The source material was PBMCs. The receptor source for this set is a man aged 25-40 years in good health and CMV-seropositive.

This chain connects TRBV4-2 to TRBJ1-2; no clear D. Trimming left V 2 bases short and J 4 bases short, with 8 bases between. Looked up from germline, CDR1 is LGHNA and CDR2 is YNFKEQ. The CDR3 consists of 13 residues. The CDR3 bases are TGTGCCAGCAGCCAACTGGGGAGCTATGGCTACACCTTC. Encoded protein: CASSQLGSYGYTF.

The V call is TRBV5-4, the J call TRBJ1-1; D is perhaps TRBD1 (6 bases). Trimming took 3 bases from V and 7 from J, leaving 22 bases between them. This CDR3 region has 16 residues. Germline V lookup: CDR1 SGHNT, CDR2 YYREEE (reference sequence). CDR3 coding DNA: TGTGCCAGCAGCTGGGGAATGGGGGCGCCGGGCTATGAAGCTTTCTTT. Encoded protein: CASSWGMGAPGYEAFF.

The CDR3 protein is CAITPGVGNEQFF. The DNA of the CDR3 is TGTGCCATCACGCCGGGAGTGGGTAATGAGCAGTTCTTC. The chain employs TRBV10-3 and TRBJ2-1; D is perhaps TRBD2 (6 bases). Trimming pared 7 bases from V and 7 bases from J, leaving 14 bases between. This CDR3 spans 13 amino acids. The germline V gene has CDR1 ENHRY and CDR2 SYGVKD.